This TCR beta chain was sequenced in a study of T-cell memory formation after mild COVID-19. Whole-study context: There were largely donor-specific TCR clusters.

TCRdb re-called the 5' RACE reads through MiXCR, storing one row per CDR3 protein. Of 150,000 to 200,000 distinct CDR3 sequences in the sample, 10% to 15% were seen once. The CDR3 runs to 16 residues. Germline V gives CDR1 DFQATT, CDR2 SNEGSKA (reference sequence). J gave up 0 bases and V 1 base, and 8 bases lay outside the gene matches. Points from the study as a whole: Clones contracting over day 15 to 85 were CD4/CD8 balanced, with later expanders leaning CD4+.

Concerning this clonotype itself: Its antigen is currently unknown.

The sequence derives from a man aged 18 to 35 who had mild COVID-19 (a few samples of this study predate the infection). Cell type and time point are not known. Sequencing input: PBMCs or a T cell subset sorted from them (not recorded which). V gene TRBV20-1 combines with J gene TRBJ2-7; 8 positions agree with TRBD1. CDR3 protein: CSARAGGQESSYEQYV. The CDR3 coding sequence is TGCAGTGCTAGAGCCGGGGGACAGGAGAGCTCCTACGAGCAGTACGTC.